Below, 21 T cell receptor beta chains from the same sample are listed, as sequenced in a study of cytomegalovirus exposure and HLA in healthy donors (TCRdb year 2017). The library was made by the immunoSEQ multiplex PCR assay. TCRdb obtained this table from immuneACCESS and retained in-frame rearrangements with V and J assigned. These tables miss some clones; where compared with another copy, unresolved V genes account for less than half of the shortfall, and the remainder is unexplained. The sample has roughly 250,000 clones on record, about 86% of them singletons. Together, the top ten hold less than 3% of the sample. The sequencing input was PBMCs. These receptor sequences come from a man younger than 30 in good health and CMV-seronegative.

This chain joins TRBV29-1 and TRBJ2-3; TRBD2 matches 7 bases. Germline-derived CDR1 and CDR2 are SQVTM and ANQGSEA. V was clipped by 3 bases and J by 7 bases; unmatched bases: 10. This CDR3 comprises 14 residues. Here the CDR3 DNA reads TGCAGCGTTGACGGGCAGGGAGGGAGATATACGCAGTATTTT. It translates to CSVDGQGGRYTQYF.

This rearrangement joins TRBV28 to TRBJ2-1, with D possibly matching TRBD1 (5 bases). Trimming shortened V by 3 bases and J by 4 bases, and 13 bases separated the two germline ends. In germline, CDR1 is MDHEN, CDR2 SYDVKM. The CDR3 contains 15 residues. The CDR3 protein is CASSFGARIYNEQFF. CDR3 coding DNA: TGTGCCAGCAGTTTTGGGGCCAGAATTTACAATGAGCAGTTCTTC.

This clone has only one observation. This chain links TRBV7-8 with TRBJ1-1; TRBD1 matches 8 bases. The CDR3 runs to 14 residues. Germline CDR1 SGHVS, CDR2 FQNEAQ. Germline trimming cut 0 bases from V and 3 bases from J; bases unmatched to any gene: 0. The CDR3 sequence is CASSLATGDTEAFF. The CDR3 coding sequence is TGTGCCAGCAGCTTAGCGACAGGGGACACTGAAGCTTTCTTT.

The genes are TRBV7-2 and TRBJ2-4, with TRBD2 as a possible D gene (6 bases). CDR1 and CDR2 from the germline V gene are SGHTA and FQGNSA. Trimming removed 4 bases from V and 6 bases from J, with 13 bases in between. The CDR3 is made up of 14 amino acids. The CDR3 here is CASSSLRGTNIQYF. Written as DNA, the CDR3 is TGTGCCAGCAGCTCGCTACGGGGGACAAACATTCAGTACTTC.

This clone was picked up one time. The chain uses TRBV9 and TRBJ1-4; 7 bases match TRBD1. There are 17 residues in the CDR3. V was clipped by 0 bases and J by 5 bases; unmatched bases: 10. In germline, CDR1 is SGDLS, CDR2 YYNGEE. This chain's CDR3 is CASSVAAQGDYNEKLFF. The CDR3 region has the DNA TGTGCCAGCAGCGTAGCGGCCCAGGGGGATTACAATGAAAAACTGTTTTTT.

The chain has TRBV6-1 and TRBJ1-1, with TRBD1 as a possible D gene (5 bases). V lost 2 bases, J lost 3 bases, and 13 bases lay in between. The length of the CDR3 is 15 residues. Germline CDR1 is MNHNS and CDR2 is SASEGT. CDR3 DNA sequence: TGTGCCAGCAGTGAACTAGATCGGGGGGACACTGAAGCTTTCTTT. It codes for CASSELDRGDTEAFF.

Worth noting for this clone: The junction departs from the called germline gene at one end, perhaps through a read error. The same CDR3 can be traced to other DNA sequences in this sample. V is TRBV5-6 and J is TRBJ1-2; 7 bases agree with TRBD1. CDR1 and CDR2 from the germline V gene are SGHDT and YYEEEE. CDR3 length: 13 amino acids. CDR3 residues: CASSIGTAYGYTF. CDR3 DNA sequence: TGCGCCAGCAGCATCGGGACAGCTTATGGCTACACCTTC.

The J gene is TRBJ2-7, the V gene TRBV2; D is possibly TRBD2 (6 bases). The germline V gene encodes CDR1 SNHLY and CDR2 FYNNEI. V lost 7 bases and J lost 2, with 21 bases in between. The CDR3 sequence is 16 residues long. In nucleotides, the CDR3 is TGTGCCAGCATCCTTAACCGGGGACTCCAAGCCTACGAGCAGTACTTC. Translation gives CASILNRGLQAYEQYF. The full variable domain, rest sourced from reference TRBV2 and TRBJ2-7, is EPEVTQTPSHQVTQMGQEVILRCVPISNHLYFYWYRQILGQKVEFLVSFYNNEISEKSEIFDDQFSVERPDGSNFTLKIRSTKLEDSAMYFCASILNRGLQAYEQYFGPGTRLTVT.

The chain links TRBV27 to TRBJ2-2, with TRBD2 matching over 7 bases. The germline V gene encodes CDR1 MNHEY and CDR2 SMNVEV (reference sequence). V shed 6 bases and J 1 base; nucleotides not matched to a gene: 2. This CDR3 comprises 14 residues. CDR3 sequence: CASRTSRNTGELFF. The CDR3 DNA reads TGTGCCAGCAGGACTAGCCGGAACACCGGGGAGCTGTTTTTT.

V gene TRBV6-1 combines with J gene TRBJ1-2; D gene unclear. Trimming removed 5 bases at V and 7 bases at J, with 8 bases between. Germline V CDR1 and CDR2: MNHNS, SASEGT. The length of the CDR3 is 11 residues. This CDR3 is CASSLAGGYTF. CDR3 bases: TGTGCCAGCAGTTTAGCGGGTGGCTACACCTTC.

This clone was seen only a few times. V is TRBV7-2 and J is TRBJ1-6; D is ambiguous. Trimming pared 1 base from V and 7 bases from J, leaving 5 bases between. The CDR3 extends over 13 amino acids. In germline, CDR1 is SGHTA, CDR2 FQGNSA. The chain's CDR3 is CASSLVLNSPLHF. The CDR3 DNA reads TGTGCCAGCAGCTTAGTTCTCAATTCACCCCTCCACTTT.

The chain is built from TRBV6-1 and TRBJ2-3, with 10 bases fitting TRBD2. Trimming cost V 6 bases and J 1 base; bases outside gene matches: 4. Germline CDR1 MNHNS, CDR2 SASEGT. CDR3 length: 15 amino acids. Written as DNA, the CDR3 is TGTGCCAGCAGGGCTAGCGGGGGTGGCACAGATACGCAGTATTTT. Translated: CASRASGGGTDTQYF.

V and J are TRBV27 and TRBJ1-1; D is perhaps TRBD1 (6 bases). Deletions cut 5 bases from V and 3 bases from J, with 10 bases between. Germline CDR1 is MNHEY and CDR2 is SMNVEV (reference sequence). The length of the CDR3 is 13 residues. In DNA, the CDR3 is TGTGCCAGCAGTCCCAGGACAGACACTGAAGCTTTCTTT. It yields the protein CASSPRTDTEAFF.

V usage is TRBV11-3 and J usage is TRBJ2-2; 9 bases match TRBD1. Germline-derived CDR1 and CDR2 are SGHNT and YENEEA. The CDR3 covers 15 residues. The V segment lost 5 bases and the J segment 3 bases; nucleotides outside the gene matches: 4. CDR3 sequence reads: CASSPGQGDTGELFF. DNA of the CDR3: TGTGCCAGCAGCCCGGGACAGGGCGACACCGGGGAGCTGTTTTTT.

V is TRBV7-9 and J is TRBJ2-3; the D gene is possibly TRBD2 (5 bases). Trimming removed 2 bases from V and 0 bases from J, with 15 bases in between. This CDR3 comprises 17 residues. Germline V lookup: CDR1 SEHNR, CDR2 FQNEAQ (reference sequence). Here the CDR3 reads CASSLLARRGSTDTQYF. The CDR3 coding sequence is TGTGCCAGCAGCTTATTGGCGAGGCGAGGGAGCACAGATACGCAGTATTTT.

In nucleotides, the CDR3 is TGTGCCAGCAGTTACGGGGGGGCCGTTGAGCAGTTCTTC. This sequence encodes CASSYGGAVEQFF. This chain links TRBV6-5 with TRBJ2-1, with D possibly matching TRBD2 (7 bases). Trimming removed 2 bases from V and 9 bases from J, with 11 bases in between. The germline V gene has CDR1 MNHEY and CDR2 SVGAGI. The CDR3 length is 13 residues.

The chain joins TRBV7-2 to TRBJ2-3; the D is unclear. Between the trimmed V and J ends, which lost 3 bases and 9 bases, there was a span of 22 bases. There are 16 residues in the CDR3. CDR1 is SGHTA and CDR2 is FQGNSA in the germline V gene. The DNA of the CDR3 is TGTGCCAGCAGCTTTCTTGCGCGGAGACCTGGAGTGACGCAGTATTTT. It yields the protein CASSFLARRPGVTQYF.

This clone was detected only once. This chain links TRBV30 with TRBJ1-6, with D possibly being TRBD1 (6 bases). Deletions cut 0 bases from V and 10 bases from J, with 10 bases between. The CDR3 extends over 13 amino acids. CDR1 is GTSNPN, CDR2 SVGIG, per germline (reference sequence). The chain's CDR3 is CAWSVAGASPLHF. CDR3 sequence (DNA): TGTGCCTGGAGTGTCGCGGGGGCGTCACCCCTCCACTTT.

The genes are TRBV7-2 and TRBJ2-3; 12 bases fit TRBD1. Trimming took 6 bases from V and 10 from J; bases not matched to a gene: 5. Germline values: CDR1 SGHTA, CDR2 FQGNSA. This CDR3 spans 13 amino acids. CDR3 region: CASRGQGAPPQYF. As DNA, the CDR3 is TGTGCCAGCAGGGGACAGGGGGCTCCCCCGCAGTATTTT.

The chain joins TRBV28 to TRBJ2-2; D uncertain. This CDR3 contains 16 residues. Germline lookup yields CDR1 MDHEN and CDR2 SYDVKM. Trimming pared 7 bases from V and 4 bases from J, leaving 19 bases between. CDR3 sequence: CASMRFAVSGTGELFF. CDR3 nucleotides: TGTGCCAGCATGAGGTTCGCTGTTTCGGGCACCGGGGAGCTGTTTTTT.

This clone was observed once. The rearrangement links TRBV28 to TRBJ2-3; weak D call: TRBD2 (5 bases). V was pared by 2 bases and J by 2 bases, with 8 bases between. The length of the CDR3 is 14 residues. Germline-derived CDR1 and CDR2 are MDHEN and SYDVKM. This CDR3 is CASSLTGVTDTQYF. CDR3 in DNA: TGTGCCAGCAGTTTAACCGGGGTCACAGATACGCAGTATTTT.